This TCR beta chain is drawn from a study of blood T cell repertoires in COVID-19. As for the study in general: Acute and convalescent COVID-19 specimens originated in the United States, Italy and Spain.

The protocol was immunoSEQ multiplex PCR, while the TCRdb copy is restricted to in-frame clones and leaves out a portion. This sample has 140,000 or so clones, with 84% found just once. Germline V CDR1 and CDR2: MDHEN, SYDVKM. Trimming removed 2 bases at V and 0 bases at J, with 14 bases between. The CDR3 extends over 17 amino acids. Grouping used clinical history reported by participants in a survey and questionnaire. The source of this sequence is a woman aged 45-60 years with acute COVID-19. The sequenced sample consisted of PBMCs or T cells enriched from blood (not recorded which). This chain links TRBV28 with TRBJ1-5; D perhaps matches TRBD1 (6 bases). The CDR3 region has the DNA TGTGCCAGCAGTTTACGGCGACAGGTGCCTAGCAATCAGCCCCAGCATTTT. This codes for CASSLRRQVPSNQPQHF.